These 5 T cell receptor beta chains were all obtained from the same sample, sequenced in a study of blood T cells in healthy people across ages. Combining a sample-barcoded 5' primer with a J-beta primer mix, a second PCR ran for 7 to 11 cycles. TCRdb itself ran the 5' RACE reads through MiXCR, one entry per CDR3 protein. The top ten clones hold roughly 8.2% of a sample with about 1.7 million distinct CDR3 sequences, roughly 28% of them seen once. Material for sequencing was blood. All receptors derive from a woman aged 30 to 39 in good health.

The genes are TRBV15 and TRBJ2-1; 11 bases agree with TRBD2. Losses at the gene ends were 0 bases for V and 4 bases for J; bases not matched to a gene: 5. The germline CDR1 and CDR2 sequences are LNHNV and YYDKDF (reference sequence). The CDR3 contains 17 residues. CDR3 in amino acids: CATSRDQTSGIYNEQFF. The DNA for the CDR3 is TGTGCCACCAGCAGAGATCAGACTAGCGGGATTTACAATGAGCAGTTCTTC.

The chain recombines TRBV20-1 with TRBJ2-1; D may be TRBD1 or TRBD2 (7 bases each). V was shortened by 2 bases and J by 1 base, with 15 bases between the two germline ends. From germline, CDR1 is DFQATT and CDR2 SNEGSKA (reference sequence). The CDR3 runs 16 residues. The CDR3 DNA reads TGCAGTGCTAGACAGACAGGGAGGGCTTCCTACAATGAGCAGTTCTTC. It is translated as CSARQTGRASYNEQFF.

The rearrangement uses TRBV7-3 and TRBJ1-5; unclear D gene. V was clipped by 5 bases and J by 0 bases, with 14 bases between them. The CDR3 has 16 residues. Germline values: CDR1 SGHTA, CDR2 FQGTGA. The CDR3 nucleotides read TGTGCCAGCAGCCTCCGGCGACGCTATAGCAATCAGCCCCAGCATTTT. Translated: CASSLRRRYSNQPQHF.

This clonotype was detected ten times or more. V is TRBV20-1 and J is TRBJ2-3, with 9 bases fitting TRBD2. After removal of 0 bases from V and 0 bases from J, the junction contained 7 bases not matched to a gene. This CDR3 is 17 amino acids long. Germline CDR1 reads DFQATT; CDR2 reads SNEGSKA (reference sequence). This CDR3 is CSARDPTSGPSTDTQYF. The CDR3 nucleotides read TGCAGTGCTAGAGACCCAACTAGCGGGCCTAGCACAGATACGCAGTATTTT.

The chain uses TRBV29-1 and TRBJ2-5, with D perhaps TRBD2 (6 bases). The V and J ends lost 1 base and 11 bases respectively, with 17 bases between them. This CDR3 spans 13 amino acids. The germline gives CDR1 SQVTM, CDR2 ANQGSEA. CDR3 amino acids: CSVEGGVFNEQYF. The CDR3 DNA reads as TGCAGCGTTGAAGGGGGGGTTTTTAATGAGCAGTACTTC.